This T cell receptor beta chain was captured by sequencing in a study of molecular identifiers for immune sequencing clone quantification. Study-level points and caveats: Among effectors, clones above 20 RNA copies held over 98% of molecules; among naive cells, under 1%.

The CDR3 spans 16 residues. Germline V lookup: CDR1 KGHSH, CDR2 LQKENI. Deletions cut 2 bases from V and 2 bases from J, with 12 bases between. TCRdb fed the PCR reads into MiXCR, producing one record per CDR3 protein. The sample includes hundreds of thousands of distinct CDR3 sequences, roughly a quarter of them seen just once. This clonotype was seen a handful of times. Its target is not known. This sequence originates from a human donor in good health. Some libraries in this study had Jurkat cell RNA spiked in. Sequencing was done on a sample of naive CD8+ T cells from blood, with Jurkat cell RNA spiked in. Subset here: FACS-sorted CD8+CD4-CCR7+CD45RA+ naive T cells. The chain carries TRBV18 and TRBJ1-4, with D possibly matching TRBD1 (5 bases). This chain's CDR3 is CASSPLRGTTNEKLFF. The CDR3 DNA reads as TGTGCCAGCTCACCATTGCGGGGGACGACTAATGAAAAACTGTTTTTT.